Sequencing of this TCR beta chain was carried out in a study of T cells in Graves' hyperthyroidism and ophthalmopathy (dated 2019 in TCRdb). For context, the study as a whole: To identify distinguishing TCR V-J signatures, a discovery cohort of roughly 100 patients was used, comprising roughly 45 with Graves' ophthalmopathy and 57 with stable Graves' hyperthyroidism. Prospective prediction of ophthalmopathy was tested in an independent validation cohort of approximately 19 hyperthyroidism patients and around 16 patients who later progressed to ophthalmopathy. For training and testing, the 100 or so patients in the discovery cohort were randomly divided in a 7:3 ratio. Thyroid tissue and blood T-cell repertoires from several Graves' hyperthyroidism patients were also compared in the study. Following sampling, methimazole starting at 30 mg daily was given to hyperthyroidism patients, and high-dose intravenous methylprednisolone was given to ophthalmopathy patients. TCR Vbeta CDR3 sequencing of 120 to 150 peripheral blood samples (under 45 ophthalmopathy, under 80 hyperthyroidism and approximately 17 progressor patients) is reported in the paper. The study at large found these results: Sample size was not statistically predetermined, and investigators were not blinded to group allocation. In validation, progression to ophthalmopathy was predicted by the model with 70.59% sensitivity and roughly 72% specificity, a median of roughly six months before onset. A 13 V-J signature model separated ophthalmopathy from stable hyperthyroidism, with roughly 88% sensitivity and approximately 81% specificity in cross-validation and 80%/75% in testing. Most expanded thyroid clonotypes (frequency above 0.001) were also detected in blood, suggesting blood repertoires may reflect thyroid immune responses.

The TCR beta CDR3 regions were amplified from the RNA transcripts. A first-round RT-PCR of the TCR CDR3 used the HTBI primer set with the Qiagen OneStep RT-PCR kit. The libraries were constructed in a second round of multiplex PCR and then size-selected and purified. Paired-end sequencing of the libraries was performed with 100 bp reads on an Illumina HiSeq2000. The published analysis was carried out like this. SOAPnuke was used to process the raw data, throwing out any read that contained adapters or uncalled bases, had a mean Phred below 15, or lacked an exact constant-primer or identifier match. COPE v1.2.5 was used to merge the high-quality paired reads, and each unique nucleotide sequence was defined as a clonotype. MiTCR v1.1 was used to align the clonotypes against IMGT TRBV, TRBD and TRBJ reference segments. The analysis was restricted to V-J combinations with a frequency above 0.0001, which together covered roughly 99% of the repertoires. The TCS score was defined as the ratio of F50 (clonal expansion) to E x V (chaos), calculated using BLOSUM62-based TCRdist between CDR3 peptides within each V-J. Welch's t-statistics and random forest reduced fewer than 600 V-J features to under 15, which were used in a naive Bayes classifier (R e1071). Thyroid-blood repertoire similarity was quantified with the Morisita-Horn index. The public sequencing data were trimmed at Q25 with fastp and processed into clonotypes with MiXCR by TCRdb, which kept only in-frame beta chains. Identical CDR3 protein sequences are pooled into one entry, listed with their most common genes and DNA. The V and J calls were not made by the authors but by TCRdb's processing. For this sample there are hundreds of thousands of distinct CDR3 sequences; 45% appear just once. The top ten clonotypes cover about 7% of the sample.

The junction shows trimming of 7 bases on V and 2 bases on J, and the gene matches do not reach 6 bases of it. CDR1 MGHDK and CDR2 SYGVNS are derived from the germline V gene. The CDR3 starts with the cysteine, ends with the phenylalanine, and has 14 residues. CDR3 DNA is the only sequence kept; it has 42 bases, read in frame from the first base. This clonotype was recorded once. Its antigen is unknown. No quality values exist for individual bases; no much larger clone is one base distant. One read is thin evidence. The study excluded patients with uncontrolled infections, other autoimmune diseases, pregnancy or lactation. Diagnoses relied on clinical symptoms, serum thyroxine and TRAb, thyroid ultrasound and orbital computed tomography. Total RNA was extracted with Trizol reagent, and quality was checked on an Agilent 2100 Bioanalyzer.

The receptor's source is an adult man with Graves' disease, either hyperthyroidism or ophthalmopathy (not recorded which). Material: peripheral blood or thyroid tissue (not recorded which). This sequence uses TRBV25-1 and TRBJ1-1; 8 bases in the middle match TRBD1. The nucleotides read TGTGCCAGCATCACTGGACAGGGTAACACTGAAGCTTTCTTT. This sequence encodes CASITGQGNTEAFF.